Sequencing of this TCR beta chain was carried out in a study of OX40 agonist ivuxolimab in advanced cancers. On the study more broadly: Administration of intravenous ivuxolimab to patients occurred every 2 weeks at 0.01 to 10 mg/kg.

Repertoires were generated with immunoSEQ multiplex PCR, while TCRdb's copy carries only in-frame clones and drops some. The sample carries approximately 9,300 clones, 89% recorded once. The germline V gene has CDR1 SGHTA and CDR2 FQGTGA. With 2 bases clipped from V and 1 base from J, the junction kept 10 bases outside the gene matches. This CDR3 is built from 17 residues. This TCR derives from an adult with an advanced solid tumor such as melanoma, head and neck, liver or kidney cancer. Sequencing was performed on CD4+ or CD8+ T cells sorted from blood, taken in a trial of the OX40 agonist ivuxolimab. J is TRBJ1-1 and V is TRBV7-3, with 7 bases that match TRBD1. The DNA for the CDR3 is TGTGCCAGCAGCTTAGGGATTCATCGACAGGGGAACACTGAAGCTTTCTTT. It yields the protein CASSLGIHRQGNTEAFF.